One TCR beta chain is described in this entry. TCRdb's table, derived via immunoSEQ multiplex PCR, lists solely in-frame clones and lacks some. Counted here are around 200,000 clones, around nine tenths occurring once; the ten biggest clones make up approximately 6.7%. The CDR3 totals 14 residues. V was clipped by 8 bases and J by 10 bases; unmatched bases: 16. Germline CDR1 is MNHEY and CDR2 is SMNVEV (reference sequence). The sample comes from a study of blood T cell repertoires in COVID-19. Study summary: There were acute and convalescent COVID-19 samples, and they came from the United States, Italy and Spain.

The TCR was taken from a man aged 40-55 years with acute or convalescent COVID-19. The V call is TRBV27, the J call TRBJ1-1; 7 bases line up with TRBD1. Sequenced: peripheral blood. The CDR3 loop is CASGEGTARVGAFF. The CDR3 DNA sequence: TGTGCCAGCGGGGAAGGGACAGCCCGCGTGGGAGCTTTCTTT.